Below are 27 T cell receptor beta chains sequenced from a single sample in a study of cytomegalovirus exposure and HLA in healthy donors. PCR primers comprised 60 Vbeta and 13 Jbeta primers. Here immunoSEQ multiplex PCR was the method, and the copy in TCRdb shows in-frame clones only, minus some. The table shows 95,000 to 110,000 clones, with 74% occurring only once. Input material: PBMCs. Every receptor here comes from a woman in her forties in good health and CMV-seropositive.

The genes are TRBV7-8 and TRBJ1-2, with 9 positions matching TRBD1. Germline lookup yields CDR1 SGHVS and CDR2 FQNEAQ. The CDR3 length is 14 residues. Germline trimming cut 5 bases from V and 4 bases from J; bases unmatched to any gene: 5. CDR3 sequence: CASSPGTGSYGYTF. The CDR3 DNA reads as TGTGCCAGCAGCCCAGGGACAGGGAGCTATGGCTACACCTTC.

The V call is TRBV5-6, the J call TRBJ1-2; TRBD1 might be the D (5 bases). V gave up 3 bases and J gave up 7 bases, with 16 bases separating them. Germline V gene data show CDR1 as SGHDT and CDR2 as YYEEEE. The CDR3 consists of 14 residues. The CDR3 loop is CASSSQSEGVGYTF. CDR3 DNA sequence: TGTGCCAGCAGCTCCCAAAGTGAAGGGGTTGGCTACACCTTC.

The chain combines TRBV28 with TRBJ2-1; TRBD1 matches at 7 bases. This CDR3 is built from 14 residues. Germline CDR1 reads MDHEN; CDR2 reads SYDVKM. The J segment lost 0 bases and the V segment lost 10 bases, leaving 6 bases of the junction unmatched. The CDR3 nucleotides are TGTGCCACCAAACAGGGGCGCTCCTACAATGAGCAGTTCTTC. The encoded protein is CATKQGRSYNEQFF.

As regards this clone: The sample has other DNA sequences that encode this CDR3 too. This CDR3 reads CASSYSGGGYNEQFF. In nucleotides, the CDR3 is TGTGCCAGCAGTTACTCTGGGGGGGGTTACAATGAGCAGTTCTTC. V is TRBV6-5 and J is TRBJ2-1, with 7 bases matching TRBD2. CDR3 size: 15 residues. Trimming took 0 bases from V and 4 from J; bases not matched to a gene: 3. The germline gives CDR1 MNHEY, CDR2 SVGAGI.

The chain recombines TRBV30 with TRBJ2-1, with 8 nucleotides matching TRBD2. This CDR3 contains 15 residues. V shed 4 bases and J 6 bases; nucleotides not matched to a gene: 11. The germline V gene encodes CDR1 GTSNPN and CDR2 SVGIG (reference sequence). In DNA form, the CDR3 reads TGTGCCTGGAATGAAAAAGCGGGGGCCCCCAATGAGCAGTTCTTC. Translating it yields CAWNEKAGAPNEQFF.

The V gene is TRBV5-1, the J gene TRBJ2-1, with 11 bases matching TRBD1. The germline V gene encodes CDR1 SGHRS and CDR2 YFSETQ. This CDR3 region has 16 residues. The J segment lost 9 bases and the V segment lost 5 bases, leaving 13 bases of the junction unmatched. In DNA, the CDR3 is TGCGCCAGCAGTAAAATAGGGACAGGGGGTTTGAGTGAGCAGTTCTTC. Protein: CASSKIGTGGLSEQFF.

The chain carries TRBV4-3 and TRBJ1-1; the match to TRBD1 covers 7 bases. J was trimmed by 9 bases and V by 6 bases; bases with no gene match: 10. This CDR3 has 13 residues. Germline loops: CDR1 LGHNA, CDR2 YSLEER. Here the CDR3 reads CASSTPGQLKAFF. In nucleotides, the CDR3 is TGCGCCAGCAGTACCCCGGGACAGCTAAAAGCTTTCTTT.

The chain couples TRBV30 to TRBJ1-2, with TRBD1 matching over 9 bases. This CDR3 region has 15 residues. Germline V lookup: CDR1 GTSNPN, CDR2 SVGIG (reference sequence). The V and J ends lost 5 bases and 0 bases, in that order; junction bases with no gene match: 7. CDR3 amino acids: CAWAGTGSTNYGYTF. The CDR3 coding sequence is TGTGCCTGGGCCGGGACAGGGTCCACTAACTATGGCTACACCTTC.

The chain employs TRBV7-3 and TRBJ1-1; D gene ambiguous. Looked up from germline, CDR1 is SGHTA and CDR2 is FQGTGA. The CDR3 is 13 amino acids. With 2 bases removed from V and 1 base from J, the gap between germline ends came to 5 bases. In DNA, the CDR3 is TGTGCCAGCAGCTTATTCAAGAACACTGAAGCTTTCTTT. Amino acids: CASSLFKNTEAFF.

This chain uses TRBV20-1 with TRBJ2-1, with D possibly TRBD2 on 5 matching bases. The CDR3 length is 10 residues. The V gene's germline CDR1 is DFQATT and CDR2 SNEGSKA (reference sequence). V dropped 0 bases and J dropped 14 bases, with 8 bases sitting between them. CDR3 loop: CSAREEVEFF. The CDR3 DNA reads TGCAGTGCTAGAGAGGAGGTTGAGTTCTTC.

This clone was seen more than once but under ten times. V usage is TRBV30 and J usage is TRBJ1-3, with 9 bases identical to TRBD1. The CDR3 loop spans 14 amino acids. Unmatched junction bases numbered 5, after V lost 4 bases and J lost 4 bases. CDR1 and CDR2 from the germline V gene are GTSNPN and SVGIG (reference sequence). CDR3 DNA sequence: TGTGCCTGGAATACAGGGGGCGGCGGAAACACCATATATTTT. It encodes CAWNTGGGGNTIYF.

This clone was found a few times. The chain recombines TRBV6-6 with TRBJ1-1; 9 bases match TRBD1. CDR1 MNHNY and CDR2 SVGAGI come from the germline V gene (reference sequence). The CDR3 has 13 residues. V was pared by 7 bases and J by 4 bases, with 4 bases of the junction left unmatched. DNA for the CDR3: TGTGCCAGCAAACAGGGGGCCTTCACTGAAGCTTTCTTT. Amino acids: CASKQGAFTEAFF.

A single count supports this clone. CDR3 in DNA: TGCGCCAGCAGCTTGTTACAGAACCAAGAGACCCAGTACTTC. It encodes CASSLLQNQETQYF. This chain links TRBV5-1 with TRBJ2-5; D is ambiguous. This CDR3 spans 14 amino acids. Looked up from germline, CDR1 is SGHRS and CDR2 is YFSETQ. V lost 1 base and J 0 bases, leaving 7 bases between the germline ends.

The CDR3 sequence is CASSLVLGGQETQYF. Written as DNA, the CDR3 is TGCGCCAGCAGCTTGGTACTGGGGGGGCAAGAGACCCAGTACTTC. V gene TRBV5-1 combines with J gene TRBJ2-5; 7 bases align to TRBD2. Germline CDR1 SGHRS, CDR2 YFSETQ. The CDR3 length is 15 residues. V shed 0 bases and J 2 bases; nucleotides not matched to a gene: 4. The full variable domain, with the rest looked up from reference TRBV5-1 and TRBJ2-5, is KAGVTQTPRYLIKTRGQQVTLSCSPISGHRSVSWYQQTPGQGLQFLFEYFSETQRNKGNFPGRFSGRQFSNSRSEMNVSTLELGDSALYLCASSLVLGGQETQYFGPGTRLLVL.

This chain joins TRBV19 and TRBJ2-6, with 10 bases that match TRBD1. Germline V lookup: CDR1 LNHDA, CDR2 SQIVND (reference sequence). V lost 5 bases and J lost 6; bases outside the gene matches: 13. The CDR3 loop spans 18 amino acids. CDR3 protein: CASSYRDRGLREANVLTF. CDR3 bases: TGTGCCAGTAGTTACCGGGACAGGGGCCTTAGGGAGGCCAACGTCCTGACTTTC.

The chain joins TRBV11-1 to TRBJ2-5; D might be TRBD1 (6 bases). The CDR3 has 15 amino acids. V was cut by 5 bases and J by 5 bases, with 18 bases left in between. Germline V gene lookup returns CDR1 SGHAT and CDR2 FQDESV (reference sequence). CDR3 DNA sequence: TGTGCCAGCAGCATTGGGACATCCGACGGGGAGACCCAGTACTTC. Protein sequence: CASSIGTSDGETQYF.

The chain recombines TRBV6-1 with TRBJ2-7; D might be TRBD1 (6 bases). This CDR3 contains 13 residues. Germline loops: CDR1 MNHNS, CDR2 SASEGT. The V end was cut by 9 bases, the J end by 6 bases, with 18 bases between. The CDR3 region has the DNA TGTGCCAGTCTTTACAGGGACGAAGGCGAGCAGTACTTC. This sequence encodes CASLYRDEGEQYF.

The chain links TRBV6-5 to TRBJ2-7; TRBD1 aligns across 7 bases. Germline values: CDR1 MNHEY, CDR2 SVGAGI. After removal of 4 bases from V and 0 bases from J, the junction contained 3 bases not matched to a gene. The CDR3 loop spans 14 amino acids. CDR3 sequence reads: CASSFGTASYEQYF. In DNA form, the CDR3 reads TGTGCCAGCAGTTTCGGGACAGCCTCCTACGAGCAGTACTTC.

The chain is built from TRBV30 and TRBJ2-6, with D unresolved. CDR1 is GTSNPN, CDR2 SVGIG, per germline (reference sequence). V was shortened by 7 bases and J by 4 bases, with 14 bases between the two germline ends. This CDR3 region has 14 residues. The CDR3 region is CAYLPGGGANVLTF. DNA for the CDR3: TGTGCCTATCTACCTGGCGGCGGGGCCAACGTCCTGACTTTC.

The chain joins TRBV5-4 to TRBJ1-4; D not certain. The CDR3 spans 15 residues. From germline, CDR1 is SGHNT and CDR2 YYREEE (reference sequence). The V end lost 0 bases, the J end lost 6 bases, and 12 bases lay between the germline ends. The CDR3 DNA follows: TGTGCCAGCAGCTTGGGGGGTGGGAGGGATGAAAAACTGTTTTTT. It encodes CASSLGGGRDEKLFF.

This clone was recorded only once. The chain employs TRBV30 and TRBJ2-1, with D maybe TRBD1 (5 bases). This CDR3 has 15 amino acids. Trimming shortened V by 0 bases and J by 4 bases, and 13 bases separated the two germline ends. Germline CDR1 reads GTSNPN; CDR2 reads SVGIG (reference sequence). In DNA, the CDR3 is TGTGCCTGGAGTGTTACAGGAGTTGGGTACAATGAGCAGTTCTTC. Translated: CAWSVTGVGYNEQFF.

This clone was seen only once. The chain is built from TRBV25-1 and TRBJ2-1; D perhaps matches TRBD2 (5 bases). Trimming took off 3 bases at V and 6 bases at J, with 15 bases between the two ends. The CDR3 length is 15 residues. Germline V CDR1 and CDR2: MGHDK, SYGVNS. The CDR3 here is CASSDGTGSGNEQFF. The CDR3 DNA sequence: TGTGCCAGCAGTGACGGCACGGGGTCGGGCAATGAGCAGTTCTTC.

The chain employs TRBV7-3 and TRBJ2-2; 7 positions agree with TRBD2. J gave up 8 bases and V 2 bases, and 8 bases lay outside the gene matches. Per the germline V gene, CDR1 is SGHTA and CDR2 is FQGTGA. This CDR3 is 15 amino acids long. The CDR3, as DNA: TGTGCCAGCAGCTTAGTTCCCCAAGCGGGGGGGGAGCTGTTTTTT. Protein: CASSLVPQAGGELFF.

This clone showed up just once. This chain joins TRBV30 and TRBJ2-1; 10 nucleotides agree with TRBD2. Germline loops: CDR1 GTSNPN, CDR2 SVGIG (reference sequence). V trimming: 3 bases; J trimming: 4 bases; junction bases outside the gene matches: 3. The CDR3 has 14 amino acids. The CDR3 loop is CAWSRLAGYNEQFF. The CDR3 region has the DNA TGTGCCTGGAGCCGACTAGCGGGTTACAATGAGCAGTTCTTC.

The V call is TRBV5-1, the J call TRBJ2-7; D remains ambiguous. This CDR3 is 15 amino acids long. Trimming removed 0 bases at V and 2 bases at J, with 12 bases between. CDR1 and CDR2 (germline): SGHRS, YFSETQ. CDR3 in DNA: TGCGCCAGCAGCTTGGAAGGAGACTCGACCTACGAGCAGTACTTC. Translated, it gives CASSLEGDSTYEQYF.

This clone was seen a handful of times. The CDR3, as DNA: TGTGCCAGCAGGGTCGACGGAGCAACTAATGAAAAACTGTTTTTT. Its protein is CASRVDGATNEKLFF. The chain has TRBV6-5 and TRBJ1-4, with unresolved D. The CDR3 is 15 residues long. V gave up 6 bases and J gave up 0 bases, with 11 bases separating them. The germline CDR1 and CDR2 sequences are MNHEY and SVGAGI.

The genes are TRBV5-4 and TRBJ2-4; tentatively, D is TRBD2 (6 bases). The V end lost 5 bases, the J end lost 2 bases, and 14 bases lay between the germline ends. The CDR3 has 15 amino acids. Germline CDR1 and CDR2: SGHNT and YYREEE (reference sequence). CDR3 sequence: CASREGIDTKNIQYF. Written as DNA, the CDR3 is TGTGCCAGCAGGGAGGGAATAGACACCAAAAACATTCAGTACTTC.